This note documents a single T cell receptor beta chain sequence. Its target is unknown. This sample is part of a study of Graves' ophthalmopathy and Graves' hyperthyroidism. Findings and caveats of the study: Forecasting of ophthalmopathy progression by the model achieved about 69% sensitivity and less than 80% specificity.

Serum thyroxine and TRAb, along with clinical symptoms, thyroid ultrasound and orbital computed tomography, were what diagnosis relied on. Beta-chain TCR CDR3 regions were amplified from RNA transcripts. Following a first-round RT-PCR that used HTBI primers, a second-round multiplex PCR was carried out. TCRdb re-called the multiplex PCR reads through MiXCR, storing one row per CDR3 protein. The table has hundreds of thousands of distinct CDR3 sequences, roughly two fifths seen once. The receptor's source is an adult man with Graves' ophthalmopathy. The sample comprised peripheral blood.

This chain's CDR3 is CASSPPGLGVETQYF. The DNA for the CDR3 is TGTGCCAGCAGCCCTCCGGGACTAGGGGTGGAGACCCAGTACTTC. The chain uses TRBV11-2 and TRBJ2-5, with TRBD2 matching 8 bases. V shed 5 bases and J 5 bases; nucleotides not matched to a gene: 10. In germline, CDR1 is SGHAT, CDR2 FQNNGV. CDR3 size: 15 residues.